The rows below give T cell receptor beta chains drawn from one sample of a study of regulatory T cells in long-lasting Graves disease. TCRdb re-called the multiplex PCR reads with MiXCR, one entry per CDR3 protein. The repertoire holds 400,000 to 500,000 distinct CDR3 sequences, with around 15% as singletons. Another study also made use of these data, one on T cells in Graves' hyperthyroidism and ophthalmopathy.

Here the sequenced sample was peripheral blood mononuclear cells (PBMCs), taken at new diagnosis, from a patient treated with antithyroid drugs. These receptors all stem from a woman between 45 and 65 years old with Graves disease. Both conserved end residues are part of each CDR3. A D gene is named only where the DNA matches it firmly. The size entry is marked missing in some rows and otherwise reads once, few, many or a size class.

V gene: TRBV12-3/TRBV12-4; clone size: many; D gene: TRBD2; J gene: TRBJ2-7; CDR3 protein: CASSDPLAGEPYEQYF; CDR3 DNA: TGTGCCAGCAGTGACCCTTTAGCGGGAGAGCCCTACGAGCAGTACTTC
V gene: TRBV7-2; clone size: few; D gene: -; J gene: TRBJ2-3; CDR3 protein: CASCKGPTDTQYF; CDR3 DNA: TGTGCCAGCTGCAAAGGGCCCACAGATACGCAGTATTTT
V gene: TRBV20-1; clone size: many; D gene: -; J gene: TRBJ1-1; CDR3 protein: CSARDLTGLTEAFF; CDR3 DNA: TGCAGTGCTAGAGATCTTACAGGGTTGACTGAAGCTTTCTTT
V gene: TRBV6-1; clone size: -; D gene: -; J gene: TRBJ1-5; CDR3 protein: CASSPAQAHSNQPQHF; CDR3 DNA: TGTGCCAGCAGCCCGGCCCAGGCCCATAGCAATCAGCCCCAACATTTT
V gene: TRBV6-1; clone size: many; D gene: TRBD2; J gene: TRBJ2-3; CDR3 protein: CASTRLAGAVTDTQYF; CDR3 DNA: TGTGCCAGCACCAGACTAGCGGGAGCGGTGACAGATACGCAGTATTTT
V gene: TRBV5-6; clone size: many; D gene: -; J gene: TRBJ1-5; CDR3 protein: CASSLRGPTEQPQHF; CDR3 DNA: TGTGCCAGCAGCTTGCGGGGTCCCACGGAACAGCCCCAGCATTTT
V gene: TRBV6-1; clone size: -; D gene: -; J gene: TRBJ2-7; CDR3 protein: CASSPRGSRGGYEQYF; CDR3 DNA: TGTGCCAGCAGCCCCAGGGGTTCCCGTGGGGGGTACGAGCAGTACTTC
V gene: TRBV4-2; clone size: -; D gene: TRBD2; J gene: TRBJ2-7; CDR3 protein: CASSQGRPGLVDYEQYF; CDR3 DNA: TGTGCCAGCAGCCAAGGAAGGCCGGGACTAGTGGACTACGAGCAGTACTTC
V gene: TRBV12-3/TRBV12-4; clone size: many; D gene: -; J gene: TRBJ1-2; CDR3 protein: CASRDQGNGYTF; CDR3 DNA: TGTGCCAGCAGAGACCAGGGGAATGGCTACACCTTC
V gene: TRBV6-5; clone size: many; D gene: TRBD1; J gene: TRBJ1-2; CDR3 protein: CASSYNSQGAHYGYTF; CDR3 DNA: TGTGCCAGCAGTTATAATAGTCAGGGGGCACATTATGGCTACACCTTC
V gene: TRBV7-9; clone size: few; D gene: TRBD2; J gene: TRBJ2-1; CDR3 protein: CASSQGTSVYNEQFF; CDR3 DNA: TGTGCCAGCAGTCAAGGGACTAGCGTCTACAATGAGCAGTTCTTC
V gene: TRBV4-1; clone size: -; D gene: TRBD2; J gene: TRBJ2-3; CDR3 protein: CASSQSLAGGLRDTQYF; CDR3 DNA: TGCGCCAGCAGCCAATCGTTAGCGGGAGGTTTGAGAGATACGCAGTATTTT
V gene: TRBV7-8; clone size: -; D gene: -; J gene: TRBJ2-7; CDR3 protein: CASSLVKREFLNPSYEQYF; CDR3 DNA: TGTGCCAGCAGCTTAGTAAAGCGCGAGTTCTTAAATCCATCCTACGAGCAGTACTTC
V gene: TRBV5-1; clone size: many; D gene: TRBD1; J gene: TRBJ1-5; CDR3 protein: CASSPDGQGYQPQHF; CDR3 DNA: TGCGCCAGCAGCCCGGACGGACAGGGTTATCAGCCCCAGCATTTT
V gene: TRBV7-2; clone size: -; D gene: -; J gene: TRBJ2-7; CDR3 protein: CASSPLVTNYEQYF; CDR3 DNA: TGTGCCAGCAGCCCTCTAGTAACCAATTACGAGCAGTACTTC
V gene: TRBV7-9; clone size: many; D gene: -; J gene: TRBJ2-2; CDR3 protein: CASSFSSANTGELFF; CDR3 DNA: TGTGCCAGCAGCTTCTCGAGCGCGAACACCGGGGAGCTGTTTTTT
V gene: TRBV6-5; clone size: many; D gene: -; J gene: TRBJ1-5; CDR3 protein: CASSSPGRAGQPQHF; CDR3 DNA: TGTGCCAGCAGTTCCCCCGGGCGAGCCGGTCAGCCCCAGCATTTT
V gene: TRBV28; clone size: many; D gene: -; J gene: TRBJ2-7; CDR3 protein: CASSGAQGSYEQYF; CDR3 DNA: TGTGCCAGCAGTGGCGCACAGGGTTCCTACGAGCAGTACTTC
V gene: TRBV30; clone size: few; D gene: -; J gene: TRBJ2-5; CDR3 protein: CAWSGGFETQYF; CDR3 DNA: TGTGCCTGGAGTGGGGGGTTTGAGACCCAGTACTTC
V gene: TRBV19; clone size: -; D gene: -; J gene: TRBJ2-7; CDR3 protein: CASSSLGHQSEQYF; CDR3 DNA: TGTGCCAGTAGTTCTTTGGGACACCAGTCCGAGCAGTACTTC
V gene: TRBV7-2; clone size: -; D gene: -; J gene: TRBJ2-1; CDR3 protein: CASSLRPRKADNEQFF; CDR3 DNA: TGTGCCAGCAGCTTAAGGCCCCGGAAGGCGGACAATGAGCAGTTCTTC
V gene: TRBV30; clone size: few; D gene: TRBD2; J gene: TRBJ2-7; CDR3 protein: CAWSATSPIAGGREQYF; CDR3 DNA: TGTGCCTGGAGTGCGACAAGCCCCATAGCGGGAGGTCGGGAGCAGTACTTC
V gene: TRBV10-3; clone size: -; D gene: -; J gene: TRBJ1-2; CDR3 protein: CAISELTGPGGYTF; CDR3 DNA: TGTGCCATCAGTGAGCTGACAGGACCGGGCGGCTACACCTTC
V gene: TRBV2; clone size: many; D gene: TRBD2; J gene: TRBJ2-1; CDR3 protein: CASRSGREFF; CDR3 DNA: TGTGCCAGCAGGTCGGGGAGGGAGTTCTTC
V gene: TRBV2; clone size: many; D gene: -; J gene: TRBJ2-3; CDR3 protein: CASSEFQTDTQYF; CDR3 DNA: TGTGCCAGCAGTGAATTCCAGACAGATACGCAGTATTTT
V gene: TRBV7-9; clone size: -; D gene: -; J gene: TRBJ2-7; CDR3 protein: CVSSLVGYEQYF; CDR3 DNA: TGTGTCAGCAGCTTAGTGGGCTACGAGCAGTACTTC
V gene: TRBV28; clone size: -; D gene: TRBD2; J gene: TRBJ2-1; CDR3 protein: CASSPPGGARYNEQFF; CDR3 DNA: TGTGCCAGCAGCCCCCCGGGGGGGGCGAGGTACAATGAGCAGTTCTTC
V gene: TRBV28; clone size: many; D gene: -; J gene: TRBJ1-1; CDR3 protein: CASSRGGPTNTEAFF; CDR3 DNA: TGTGCCAGCAGTCGGGGGGGACCGACGAACACTGAAGCTTTCTTT
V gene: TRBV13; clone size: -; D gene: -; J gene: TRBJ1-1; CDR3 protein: CASSSWGGQGTNTEAFF; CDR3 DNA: TGTGCCAGCAGCTCCTGGGGCGGGCAGGGTACAAACACTGAAGCTTTCTTT